This is a list of T cell receptor beta chains from one sample in a study of T-cell reconstitution after alpha-beta-depleted transplantation in children. TCRdb reprocessed the PCR reads with MiXCR, giving one entry per CDR3 protein. This table holds around 700,000 distinct CDR3 sequences, about 12% found once. The sample in question was PBMCs, obtained before TCRalphabeta/CD19-depleted stem cell transplant. Receptor source: a girl aged 2 to 9 with congenital amegakaryocytic thrombocytopenia, due to receive a stem cell transplant. CDR3s include the opening cysteine and the closing phenylalanine or tryptophan. A D gene is named only where the DNA matches it firmly. Clone size is shown for a subset of rows, as once, few, many or a class of expanded clone.

-	-	TRBV18	TRBJ1-3	TGTGCCAGCTCACCACCTATTTCTCAGGACGGGGGAAACACCATATATTTT	CASSPPISQDGGNTIYF
-	many	TRBV20-1	TRBJ2-3	TGCAGTGCTAGAGACAGCGAATCAGATACGCAGTATTTT	CSARDSESDTQYF
-	many	TRBV12-3/TRBV12-4	TRBJ1-2	TGTGCCAGCAGTCTCAGACAGAGATCCTACACCTTC	CASSLRQRSYTF
TRBD2	few	TRBV5-1	TRBJ2-1	TGCGCCAGCAGCCACCCCGGGACTAGCGGTAAGAGCTCCTACAATGAGCAGTTCTTC	CASSHPGTSGKSSYNEQFF
-	many	TRBV12-3/TRBV12-4	TRBJ2-1	TGTGCCAGCAGTCACCGGGATCACATGTACAATGAGCAGTTCTTC	CASSHRDHMYNEQFF
-	many	TRBV10-1	TRBJ2-7	TGCGCCAGCAGTGCCCACCGAAGGGACCGTGGGGAGCAGTACTTC	CASSAHRRDRGEQYF
-	few	TRBV10-3	TRBJ2-7	TGTGCCATCAGTGTACTACCGACCTCCTACGAGCAGTACTTC	CAISVLPTSYEQYF
TRBD1	-	TRBV30	TRBJ1-5	TGTGCCTGGGCCAAGGGGGCGGCTAGCAATCAGCCCCAGCATTTT	CAWAKGAASNQPQHF
TRBD2	few	TRBV20-1	TRBJ2-7	TGCAGTGCTAGGGTAGCGGGAGGGACCTACGAGCAGTACTTC	CSARVAGGTYEQYF
TRBD1	few	TRBV2	TRBJ2-7	TGTGCCAGCAATACAGGGGTCTTTTACGAGCAGTACTTC	CASNTGVFYEQYF
TRBD1	-	TRBV6-4	TRBJ1-6	TGTGCCAGCAGTGACGACGCGACAGGGGTCGATTCACCCCTCCACTTT	CASSDDATGVDSPLHF
TRBD1	many	TRBV7-9	TRBJ2-1	TGTGCCAGCAGCACCCCGGGACAGTACAATGAGCAGTTCTTC	CASSTPGQYNEQFF
TRBD2	few	TRBV7-8	TRBJ2-2	TGTGCCAGCAGCCGACGTGCACTAGCGCAAGCGGCGAACACCGGGGAGCTGTTTTTT	CASSRRALAQAANTGELFF
-	many	TRBV7-9	TRBJ2-2	TGTGCCAGCAGGTCTCTAGGAGCCGGGGAGCTGTTTTTT	CASRSLGAGELFF
-	many	TRBV5-1	TRBJ2-7	TGCGCCAGCAGCAAGAGACTAGGCTCGGTCTACGAGCAGTACTTC	CASSKRLGSVYEQYF
TRBD2	-	TRBV13	TRBJ2-7	TGTGCCAGCAGCTCAAATCGGTTGGGACTAGCGTACGAGCAGTACTTC	CASSSNRLGLAYEQYF
-	-	TRBV20-1	TRBJ2-1	TGCAGTGCTAGAGGTTTCGGTAGCGGCAGGGGCGAGCAGTTCTTC	CSARGFGSGRGEQFF
-	few	TRBV29-1	TRBJ2-5	TGCAGGGGACGGCTCATGGTTAAGGAAGGGGAGACCCAGTACTTC	CRGRLMVKEGETQYF
-	-	TRBV3-1	TRBJ1-1	TGTGCCAGCAGCCAAGTGGGGGAGTACACTGAAGCTTTCTTT	CASSQVGEYTEAFF
-	many	TRBV20-1	TRBJ2-2	TGCAGTGCTAACCACTGGAACACCGGGGAGCTGTTTTTT	CSANHWNTGELFF
TRBD1	many	TRBV6-6	TRBJ1-2	TGTGCCACCTGGGGACAGGGTAACTATGGCTACACCTTC	CATWGQGNYGYTF
-	few	TRBV4-1	TRBJ2-5	TGCGCCAGCAGCCAAGATCAGAACTTACAAGAGACCCAGTACTTC	CASSQDQNLQETQYF
TRBD2	many	TRBV20-1	TRBJ2-3	TGCAGTGCTAGTTTAGCGGGAGCGGACACAGATACGCAGTATTTT	CSASLAGADTDTQYF
-	-	TRBV5-1	TRBJ1-4	TGCGCCAGCAGCTTCGGGGGATTGACTAATGAAAAACTGTTTTTT	CASSFGGLTNEKLFF
TRBD1	few	TRBV20-1	TRBJ2-5	TGCAGTGCTACAGGGGGCGTAGAGACCCAGTACTTC	CSATGGVETQYF
TRBD1	many	TRBV7-8	TRBJ2-3	TGTGCCAGCAGCTTAGCCGGACAGGTGGGGAGCACAGATACGCAGTATTTT	CASSLAGQVGSTDTQYF
TRBD1	-	TRBV2	TRBJ1-2	TGTGCCAGCAGGGGACAGGTTTACTATGGCTACACCTTC	CASRGQVYYGYTF
-	many	TRBV5-1	TRBJ2-1	TGCGCCAGCAGCTTCCGGAGCTCCTACAATGAGCAGTTCTTC	CASSFRSSYNEQFF
TRBD2	-	TRBV20-1	TRBJ2-1	TGCAGTGCTCACAGCGGGAGCTCCTACAATGAGCAGTTCTTC	CSAHSGSSYNEQFF